These T cell receptor beta chains were read from a single sample in a study of blood T cell repertoires in COVID-19. Clones were sequenced by immunoSEQ multiplex PCR, and TCRdb holds only the in-frame ones, with some missing. Of under 350,000 clones in the sample, about 86% were seen once. Input material: PBMCs or T cells enriched from blood (not recorded which). These receptor sequences come from a woman aged 40 to 50 with acute COVID-19. Both conserved end residues are part of each CDR3. Fields, in order: J gene, V gene, D gene, clone size, CDR3 DNA, CDR3 protein. A D gene is named only where the DNA matches it firmly. Size tells how often a clone was seen (once, few, many) or the class of an expanded clone, and some rows leave it out.

TRBJ2-5 | TRBV14 | . | . | TGTGCCAGCAGCCAAATACGCAGGGGCCAAGAGACCCAGTACTTC | CASSQIRRGQETQYF
TRBJ1-1 | TRBV12-3/TRBV12-4 | . | once | TGTGCCAGCAGGACTAGAGAAAACACTGAAGCTTTCTTT | CASRTRENTEAFF
TRBJ1-5 | TRBV5-8 | . | . | TGTGCCAGCAGCTTGGTGGGGGGGGCCGGCAATCAGCCCCAGCATTTT | CASSLVGGAGNQPQHF
TRBJ1-5 | TRBV7-2 | . | . | TGTGCCAGCAGCTCGGGCGGGGGGAGCAATCAGCCCCAGCATTTT | CASSSGGGSNQPQHF
TRBJ2-5 | TRBV9 | . | . | TGTGCCAGCAGCGCCCCTAGGGGGACCCAGTACTTC | CASSAPRGTQYF
TRBJ2-1 | TRBV10-1 | . | . | TGCGCCAGCAGTGAGTCGAAATGTCAGGGCGCCCCAGCCTACAATGAGCAGTTCTTC | CASSESKCQGAPAYNEQFF
TRBJ2-3 | TRBV28 | . | . | TGTGCCAGCAGTTTAGAGCGGATCACAGATACGCAGTATTTT | CASSLERITDTQYF
TRBJ1-1 | TRBV18 | . | . | TGTGCCAGCTCACCATCGGCGCAGGGGAACACTGAAGCTTTCTTT | CASSPSAQGNTEAFF
TRBJ2-1 | TRBV5-4 | . | . | TGTGCCAGCAGCTTGGGGGCTAGCAGCCCCTACAATGAGCAGTTCTTC | CASSLGASSPYNEQFF
TRBJ2-1 | TRBV20-1 | . | few | TGCAGTGCTAGTGTCCCGGTACTAGTCTACAATGAGCAGTTCTTC | CSASVPVLVYNEQFF
TRBJ1-6 | TRBV28 | . | many | TGTGCCAGCAGTTTTCGGTCAGGCCTTGGCAATTCACCCCTCCACTTT | CASSFRSGLGNSPLHF
TRBJ2-7 | TRBV28 | TRBD2 | . | TGTGCCAGCAGGTCGGGGGGAGTTCGTCTAGCCTCCGAGCAGTACTTC | CASRSGGVRLASEQYF
TRBJ1-2 | TRBV18 | . | . | TGTGCCAGCTCACCTACAGATTACTATGGCTACACCTTC | CASSPTDYYGYTF
TRBJ2-2 | TRBV19 | TRBD1 | . | TGTGCCAGTAGAGTTACAGGGGCGGGTGTTGCCGGGGAGCTGTTTTTT | CASRVTGAGVAGELFF
TRBJ2-5 | TRBV7-3 | TRBD1 | . | TGTGCCAGCAGCTCGGGACAGGGTTCAGGGACCCAGTACTTC | CASSSGQGSGTQYF
TRBJ1-4 | TRBV7-2 | . | . | TGTGCCAGCAGCTCCCCCTACAGGGTTGCTAATGAAAAACTGTTTTTT | CASSSPYRVANEKLFF
TRBJ2-3 | TRBV7-8 | . | . | TGTGCCAGCAGCCGAGGACTCTACATCGCTAGCACAGATACGCAGTATTTT | CASSRGLYIASTDTQYF
TRBJ1-6 | TRBV5-6 | TRBD1 | . | TGTGCCAGCAGCTTGGGTCAGGGGGTAGGGTCACCCCTCCACTTT | CASSLGQGVGSPLHF
TRBJ2-7 | TRBV5-6 | TRBD1 | . | TGTGCCAGCAGCTTGGGGGACAGGAACTCCTACGAGCAGTACTTC | CASSLGDRNSYEQYF
TRBJ2-4 | TRBV6-2/TRBV6-3 | TRBD2 | . | TGTGCCAGCAGTTACCGGACTAGCGGGGGCAATCAGTACTTC | CASSYRTSGGNQYF
TRBJ1-3 | TRBV9 | . | . | TGTGCCAGCAGCGTAGACCCACAAGTCTCTGGAAACACCATATATTTT | CASSVDPQVSGNTIYF
TRBJ1-6 | TRBV4-2 | . | . | TGTGCCAGCAGCCAAGATGACAGGACTGTAAGTTCACCCCTCCACTTT | CASSQDDRTVSSPLHF
TRBJ1-5 | TRBV5-5 | . | . | TGTGCCAGCAGCCCCGGGGGTGGGGGTGGCAATCAGCCCCAGCATTTT | CASSPGGGGGNQPQHF
TRBJ1-6 | TRBV5-5 | . | . | TGTGCCAGCAGCTTGCGGGGGGATCGCTATTTTAATTCACCCCTCCACTTT | CASSLRGDRYFNSPLHF
TRBJ2-3 | TRBV15 | . | . | TGTGCCACCAGCTCCCGAACGCTCGAAGCGGAGAACACAGATACGCAGTATTTT | CATSSRTLEAENTDTQYF
TRBJ1-5 | TRBV6-2/TRBV6-3 | . | . | TGTGCCAGCAGTTACAGTCAGGGCAGCAATCAGCCCCAGCATTTT | CASSYSQGSNQPQHF
TRBJ2-1 | TRBV6-2/TRBV6-3 | TRBD2 | . | TGTGCCAGCAGTTCTAGCGGGGCGAGGTTCTTC | CASSSSGARFF
TRBJ2-6 | TRBV10-3 | TRBD1 | . | TGTGCCATCGGTACAACAGGGGGGACCGGGGCCAACGTCCTGACTTTC | CAIGTTGGTGANVLTF
TRBJ1-3 | TRBV19 | . | once | TGTGCCAGTACTCCCTTTGACAACTCTGGAAACACCATATATTTT | CASTPFDNSGNTIYF
TRBJ1-1 | TRBV27 | TRBD1 | . | TGTGCCAGCAGTTTCCTAACCGGGACAGGGGCTTCGGAAGCTTTCTTT | CASSFLTGTGASEAFF
TRBJ1-2 | TRBV28 | . | . | TGTGCCAGCAGTCTCCTTACAGGGAAGGCTAACTATGGCTACACCTTC | CASSLLTGKANYGYTF
TRBJ2-3 | TRBV7-2 | TRBD2 | . | TGTGCCAGCAGCTTAGTGGGCGGGGGGGTGGCAGATACGCAGTATTTT | CASSLVGGGVADTQYF
TRBJ2-3 | TRBV9 | TRBD2 | . | TGTGCCAGCAGCCATCCTTCAACTAGCGAACCCACAGATACGCAGTATTTT | CASSHPSTSEPTDTQYF
TRBJ2-3 | TRBV6-2/TRBV6-3 | . | many | TGTGCCAGCATCCCCCTCGGCGGGCCCACAGATACGCAGTATTTT | CASIPLGGPTDTQYF
TRBJ1-2 | TRBV7-9 | . | . | TGTGCCAGCAGGTACGACAGGCTCCCGCTCGACTATGGCTACACCTTC | CASRYDRLPLDYGYTF
TRBJ1-5 | TRBV20-1 | TRBD1 | once | TGCAGTGCTAGTCCCGGGACAGGTGTCCAGCCCCAGCATTTT | CSASPGTGVQPQHF
TRBJ1-4 | TRBV27 | . | few | TGTGCCAGCAGTGTCCCGGGGGAGAGGCTGTTTTTT | CASSVPGERLFF